This passage covers 3 T cell receptor beta chains from one sample sequenced in a study of T-cell reconstitution after alpha-beta-depleted transplantation in children. Using unique molecular identifiers, the investigators prepared the TCRbeta library. TCRdb re-analysed the PCR reads in MiXCR, keeping a single row per CDR3 protein. The sample lists 45,000 to 60,000 distinct CDR3 sequences; roughly 50% were seen once. The sample here was peripheral blood, taken before TCRalphabeta/CD19-depleted stem cell transplant. All receptors derive from a boy younger than two with SCID, due to receive a stem cell transplant.

The V gene is TRBV19, the J gene TRBJ1-5, with TRBD1 as a possible D gene (5 bases). Deletions cut 5 bases from V and 5 bases from J, with 16 bases between. Germline V lookup: CDR1 LNHDA, CDR2 SQIVND (reference sequence). CDR3 size: 15 residues. The CDR3 sequence: CASSADPGRHQPQHF. CDR3 in DNA: TGTGCCAGTAGTGCCGACCCAGGGAGGCATCAGCCCCAGCATTTT.

The DNA of the CDR3 is TGTGCCAGCAGTTTTGAGCAGGGGGCTGGGACCGGGGAGCTGTTTTTT. The encoded protein is CASSFEQGAGTGELFF. This chain connects TRBV12-3 or TRBV12-4 to TRBJ2-2; the match to TRBD1 covers 8 bases. The CDR3 has 16 residues. The trim removed 3 bases at V and 5 bases at J, leaving 8 bases unmatched.

The chain carries TRBV12-3 or TRBV12-4 and TRBJ2-5, with 9 bases fitting TRBD2. This CDR3 is 14 amino acids long. V was clipped by 3 bases and J by 3 bases; unmatched bases: 2. The CDR3 protein is CASSFLAGKETQYF. CDR3 sequence (DNA): TGTGCCAGCAGTTTCCTAGCGGGGAAAGAGACCCAGTACTTC.